These T cell receptor beta chains were read from a single sample in a study of cytomegalovirus exposure and HLA in healthy donors. Data came from immunoSEQ multiplex PCR; TCRdb stores just in-frame clones and leaves some out. The top ten hold around 0.38% of the sample, which has about 200,000 clones, roughly three quarters seen once. Sequences were obtained from PBMCs. The receptors originated from a male donor in good health and CMV-seropositive. CDR3s include the opening cysteine and the closing phenylalanine or tryptophan. The D gene is left open where the match is weak.

CDR3	DNA	J	V	D
CSDRRGVITDTQYF	TGCAGCGATCGACGGGGGGTGATCACAGATACGCAGTATTTT	TRBJ2-3	TRBV29-1	TRBD2
CASSAPAGGQFF	TGTGCCAGCAGTGCCCCGGCTGGAGGGCAGTTCTTC	TRBJ2-1	TRBV27	-
CASSQFPGTSLVEQFF	TGCGCCAGCAGCCAATTCCCCGGGACTAGTCTCGTTGAGCAGTTCTTC	TRBJ2-1	TRBV4-3	TRBD2
CASSQTRGPYEQYF	TGCGCCAGCAGCCAAACCCGAGGGCCCTACGAGCAGTACTTC	TRBJ2-7	TRBV4-1	-
CASSLGTATYEQYF	TGTGCCAGCAGCTTGGGGACTGCAACCTACGAGCAGTACTTC	TRBJ2-7	TRBV7-3	-
CASSAVYNEQFF	TGTGCCAGCAGTGCGGTGTACAATGAGCAGTTCTTC	TRBJ2-1	TRBV28	-
CASSNSRGKNIQYF	TGTGCCAGTAGTAACAGTCGGGGCAAAAACATTCAGTACTTC	TRBJ2-4	TRBV19	-
CSARYSYGYTF	TGCAGTGCTAGGTATAGCTATGGCTACACCTTC	TRBJ1-2	TRBV20-1	-
CASSPFLHAADTQYF	TGCGCCAGCAGCCCCTTCCTCCACGCGGCAGATACGCAGTATTTT	TRBJ2-3	TRBV4-3	-
CASSQDRGESYNSPLHF	TGCGCCAGCAGCCAAGATCGCGGGGAATCCTATAATTCACCCCTCCACTTT	TRBJ1-6	TRBV4-1	-
CASSEQGRNTEAFF	TGTGCCAGCTCCGAACAGGGTCGGAACACTGAAGCTTTCTTT	TRBJ1-1	TRBV18	-
CASGSEGAPYEQYF	TGCGCCAGCGGCTCGGAAGGGGCGCCGTACGAGCAGTACTTC	TRBJ2-7	TRBV5-1	-
CASTAVGRSLSYEQYF	TGTGCCAGCACCGCAGTGGGCAGGTCCCTCTCCTACGAGCAGTACTTC	TRBJ2-7	TRBV2	-
CASSDRGGEQYF	TGTGCCAGCAGCGACAGGGGTGGCGAGCAGTACTTC	TRBJ2-7	TRBV6-5	TRBD1
CASSQGLADSYEQYF	TGTGCCAGCAGCCAGGGTTTGGCCGACTCCTACGAGCAGTACTTC	TRBJ2-7	TRBV7-9	-
CASSSPGLAGDTQYF	TGCGCCAGCAGCTCCCCGGGACTAGCAGGGGATACGCAGTATTTT	TRBJ2-3	TRBV4-1	TRBD2
CASRGPQGTEAFF	TGTGCCAGCAGGGGACCCCAGGGGACTGAAGCTTTCTTT	TRBJ1-1	TRBV6-6	-
CAISESGQGSIYSNQPQHF	TGTGCCATCAGTGAGTCCGGACAGGGGTCAATCTATAGCAATCAGCCCCAGCATTTT	TRBJ1-5	TRBV10-3	TRBD1
CASGRESEKLFF	TGTGCCAGCGGCAGGGAAAGCGAAAAACTGTTTTTT	TRBJ1-4	TRBV6-1	-